Shown below are 8 T cell receptor beta chains from a single sample sequenced in a study of response to subunit inactivated influenza vaccine (dated by TCRdb to the late 2010s). The library was produced with RT-PCR. Sequencing was carried out with an Illumina HiSeq 2500. TCRdb ran its own pipeline on the public reads, namely fastp trimming at Q25 and MiXCR clone calling, and kept in-frame beta chains. CDR3 protein duplicates are merged, each entry listing the most common genes and DNA. This sample has about 780,000 distinct CDR3 sequences in its table, and around 20% of those were observed once. Approximately 10% of the sample is taken by the ten largest. The source material was PBMCs from blood, sampled 5 days after vaccination. These receptors all come from a man aged 50 to 59 who received an inactivated influenza vaccine. Donor details come from another sample of the same person, matched by shared clones.

This clonotype was counted at least ten times. The chain combines TRBV20-1 with TRBJ2-5; 8 nucleotides line up with TRBD2. Germline CDR1 DFQATT, CDR2 SNEGSKA (reference sequence). The CDR3 runs to 15 residues. With V trimmed by 0 bases and J by 3 bases, 6 bases remained unmatched. The CDR3 DNA is TGCAGTGCTAGAGATTCAACTAGCGGAAAAGAGACCCAGTACTTC. It codes for CSARDSTSGKETQYF.

This clonotype was counted a few times. The chain uses TRBV12-3 or TRBV12-4 and TRBJ1-1; tentatively, D is TRBD1 (5 bases). Deletions cut 7 bases from V and 0 bases from J, with 12 bases between. There are 14 residues in the CDR3. The CDR3 sequence is CASTLDILNTEAFF. CDR3 nucleotide sequence: TGTGCCAGCACCCTGGACATCCTGAACACTGAAGCTTTCTTT.

This clonotype was observed a handful of times. J is TRBJ2-1 and V is TRBV6-1; 12 bases align to TRBD2. Germline assignment: CDR1 MNHNS and CDR2 SASEGT. This CDR3 spans 15 amino acids. V shed 6 bases, J shed 7 bases, and the junction held 7 bases outside the gene matches. The CDR3 protein is CASRSSGRAKNEQFF. The CDR3 nucleotides read TGTGCCAGCAGGTCTAGCGGGAGGGCCAAAAATGAGCAGTTCTTC.

The genes are TRBV4-3 and TRBJ1-2; TRBD1 agrees at 11 bases. Trimming took 2 bases from V and 2 from J; bases not matched to a gene: 1. This CDR3 contains 15 residues. Germline V gene data show CDR1 as LGHNA and CDR2 as YSLEER. DNA of the CDR3: TGCGCCAGCAGCCAACGGGACAGGGGGAACTATGGCTACACCTTC. Its protein product is CASSQRDRGNYGYTF.

The chain couples TRBV24-1 to TRBJ2-5, with 7 bases lining up with TRBD2. CDR3 length: 17 amino acids. The V segment lost 3 bases and the J segment 5 bases; nucleotides outside the gene matches: 14. Germline values: CDR1 KGHDR, CDR2 SFDVKD. The DNA of the CDR3 is TGTGCCACCAGTGATGCCTCCGGGACTATCCCTGTGGAGACCCAGTACTTC. Translated, it gives CATSDASGTIPVETQYF.

V usage is TRBV5-1 and J usage is TRBJ2-2; D possibly corresponds to TRBD1 (5 bases). Germline V gene lookup returns CDR1 SGHRS and CDR2 YFSETQ. The V end was cut by 2 bases, the J end by 4 bases, with 9 bases between. This CDR3 region has 14 residues. CDR3 coding DNA: TGCGCCAGCAGCTTTCACCAGGGCACCGGGGAGCTGTTTTTT. It encodes CASSFHQGTGELFF.

The chain links TRBV5-6 to TRBJ1-2, with 8 bases that match TRBD1. J was trimmed by 4 bases and V by 1 base; bases with no gene match: 9. In germline, CDR1 is SGHDT, CDR2 YYEEEE. The CDR3 is 16 residues long. For the CDR3, the DNA is TGTGCCAGCAGCTTGTCCGTTTGGACAGGGCCCTATGGCTACACCTTC. Translating it yields CASSLSVWTGPYGYTF.

This chain links TRBV29-1 with TRBJ2-1; D is perhaps TRBD1 (5 bases). V gave up 4 bases and J gave up 9 bases, with 7 bases separating them. The CDR3 consists of 10 residues. Germline values: CDR1 SQVTM, CDR2 ANQGSEA. CDR3 bases: TGCAGCGTTGCAGGGCCTGAGCAGTTCTTC. This gives the protein CSVAGPEQFF.